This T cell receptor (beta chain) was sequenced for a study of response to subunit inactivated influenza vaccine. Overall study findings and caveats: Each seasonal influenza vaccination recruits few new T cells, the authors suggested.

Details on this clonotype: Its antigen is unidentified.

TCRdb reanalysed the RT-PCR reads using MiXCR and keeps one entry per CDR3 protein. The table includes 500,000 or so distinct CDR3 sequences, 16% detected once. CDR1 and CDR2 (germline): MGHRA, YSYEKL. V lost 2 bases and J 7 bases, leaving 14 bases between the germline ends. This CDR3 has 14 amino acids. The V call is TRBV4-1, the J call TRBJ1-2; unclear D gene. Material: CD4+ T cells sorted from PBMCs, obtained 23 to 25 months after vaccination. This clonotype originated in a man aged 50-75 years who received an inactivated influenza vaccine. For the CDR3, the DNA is TGCGCCAGCAGCCAACCGGCTTTGGTTGGTGGCTACACCTTC. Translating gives CASSQPALVGGYTF.